Here is one T cell receptor (beta chain) with its context. Its antigen is currently unknown. Germline CDR1 reads SGHDN; CDR2 reads FVKESK. J was trimmed by 5 bases and V by 0 bases; bases with no gene match: 16. There are 18 residues in the CDR3. This sample is drawn from a study of OX40 agonist ivuxolimab in advanced cancers. Study-wide context: Participants, approximately 80% male, averaged roughly 60 years of age, ranging from about 23 to 90. Earlier anti-PD-1, anti-PD-L1 or anti-CTLA-4 therapy was permitted; less than 50% had received some. Notes on the study in general: Part of the nonresponder group also had normalized T-cell clonal expansion that was low. In the 0.1 to 3.0 mg/kg range, CD4+ and CD8+ blood T cells had expanded clonally by week 6.

Method: immunoSEQ multiplex PCR; TCRdb's copy keeps in-frame clones and lacks some. The sample carries some 35,000 clones, roughly four fifths recorded once. The receptor was isolated from an adult with an advanced solid tumor such as melanoma, head and neck, liver or kidney cancer. The input for sequencing was CD4+ or CD8+ T cells sorted from blood, taken in a trial of the OX40 agonist ivuxolimab. V usage is TRBV14 and J usage is TRBJ2-7; 7 nucleotides line up with TRBD2. The CDR3 coding sequence is TGTGCCAGCAGCCAAGAACTCTTCCCGGGACTACTAACTGACGAGCAGTACTTC. Residues: CASSQELFPGLLTDEQYF.